The 13 T cell receptor beta chains reported below all come from one sample, sequenced in a study of control samples from healthy donors and cancer patients. The method was immunoSEQ multiplex PCR; TCRdb's version includes in-frame clones alone and lacks a portion of them. The table lists about 100,000 clones, roughly 84% of them singletons. Sequenced: blood. The receptors derive from a woman aged 45-65 years in good health.

This clone has only a few counts. The chain links TRBV4-3 to TRBJ2-6; D is ambiguous. The CDR3 runs 17 residues. The germline V gene has CDR1 LGHNA and CDR2 YSLEER. V was pared by 0 bases and J by 0 bases, with 9 bases between. The CDR3 DNA is TGCGCCAGCAGCCAAGAGAGTCTCCCCTCTGGGGCCAACGTCCTGACTTTC. Translation gives CASSQESLPSGANVLTF.

This chain joins TRBV4-2 and TRBJ2-3; D could derive from TRBD1 or TRBD2 (6 bases each). The CDR3 contains 17 residues. Trimming stripped 0 bases from V and 1 base from J, with 14 bases between. Germline CDR1 reads LGHNA; CDR2 reads YNFKEQ. DNA of the CDR3: TGTGCCAGCAGCCAAGAAGGGGGGCTAGGGGGCACAGATACGCAGTATTTT. This translates into CASSQEGGLGGTDTQYF.

In this sample, this clone turned up once. V gene TRBV6-1 combines with J gene TRBJ2-7; possible D gene TRBD1, 5 bases. There are 13 residues in the CDR3. Germline assignment: CDR1 MNHNS and CDR2 SASEGT. V gave up 2 bases and J gave up 5 bases, with 10 bases separating them. The CDR3 DNA follows: TGTGCCAGCAGTGAACGCAGGGAACACGAGCAGTACGTC. This encodes CASSERREHEQYV.

The V call is TRBV4-1, the J call TRBJ2-1, with 10 bases lining up with TRBD1. Germline lookup yields CDR1 MGHRA and CDR2 YSYEKL. This CDR3 comprises 15 residues. With 4 bases clipped from V and 3 bases from J, the junction kept 3 bases outside the gene matches. This CDR3 is CASSLGTGDYNEQFF. The CDR3 bases are TGCGCCAGCAGCCTCGGGACAGGGGACTACAATGAGCAGTTCTTC.

The rearrangement uses TRBV12-3 or TRBV12-4 and TRBJ1-5, with unresolved D. There are 12 residues in the CDR3. Between the trimmed V and J ends, which lost 2 bases and 11 bases, there was a span of 10 bases. The CDR3 sequence is CASSLLVWAQHF. CDR3 DNA sequence: TGTGCCAGCAGTTTACTAGTCTGGGCCCAGCATTTT.

The chain couples TRBV2 to TRBJ2-5, with 7 nucleotides matching TRBD1. The CDR3 extends over 12 amino acids. The germline CDR1 and CDR2 sequences are SNHLY and FYNNEI. V shed 7 bases and J 5 bases; nucleotides not matched to a gene: 4. The CDR3 DNA sequence: TGTGCCAGCAACAGGGGCCGGGAGACCCAGTACTTC. This encodes CASNRGRETQYF.

J is TRBJ2-7 and V is TRBV7-9; 7 bases fit TRBD2. Unmatched junction bases numbered 2, after V lost 3 bases and J lost 3 bases. Germline-derived CDR1 and CDR2 are SEHNR and FQNEAQ (reference sequence). CDR3 length: 13 residues. This chain's CDR3 is CASSFSGNYEQYF. The CDR3 nucleotides read TGTGCCAGCAGCTTCAGCGGGAACTACGAGCAGTACTTC.

Here the CDR3 reads CSALRDTIYF. The CDR3 nucleotides read TGCAGTGCTCTACGGGACACCATATATTTT. This rearrangement joins TRBV20-1 to TRBJ1-3, with D unresolved. The CDR3 sequence is 10 residues long. Germline V CDR1 and CDR2: DFQATT, SNEGSKA (reference sequence). Trimming removed 5 bases from V and 8 bases from J, with 7 bases in between.

This clone was seen repeatedly, ten times or more. The V gene is TRBV18, the J gene TRBJ2-1; D gene uncertain. Trimming stripped 3 bases from V and 6 bases from J, with 3 bases between. Germline values: CDR1 KGHSH, CDR2 LQKENI. The CDR3 consists of 11 residues. The CDR3 coding sequence is TGTGCCAGCTCACCGGGCAATGAGCAGTTCTTC. Translated: CASSPGNEQFF.

J is TRBJ2-1 and V is TRBV4-3; D is uncertain. Germline-derived CDR1 and CDR2 are LGHNA and YSLEER. V lost 1 base and J 0 bases, leaving 7 bases between the germline ends. The CDR3 loop spans 15 amino acids. CDR3 amino acids: CASSQAILSYNEQFF. CDR3 bases: TGCGCCAGCAGCCAAGCCATCCTCTCCTACAATGAGCAGTTCTTC.

This rearrangement joins TRBV15 to TRBJ1-1; no reliable D call. Germline CDR1 LNHNV, CDR2 YYDKDF (reference sequence). V gave up 2 bases and J gave up 1 base, with 2 bases separating them. The CDR3 has 12 residues. As DNA, the CDR3 is TGTGCCACCAGCAGACCGAACACTGAAGCTTTCTTT. Translating gives CATSRPNTEAFF.

This sequence joins TRBV25-1 and TRBJ1-1; D gene uncertain. Germline V gene sequence: CDR1 MGHDK, CDR2 SYGVNS. The CDR3 loop spans 15 amino acids. Trimming shortened V by 4 bases and J by 3 bases, and 15 bases separated the two germline ends. The CDR3 coding sequence is TGTGCCAGCAGTGCGCCGGGCTTCATGGACACTGAAGCTTTCTTT. As protein: CASSAPGFMDTEAFF.

The chain has TRBV7-9 and TRBJ2-3; 9 nucleotides match TRBD2. After removal of 5 bases from V and 0 bases from J, the junction contained 12 bases not matched to a gene. CDR1 and CDR2 (germline): SEHNR, FQNEAQ (reference sequence). The CDR3 covers 18 residues. CDR3 bases: TGTGCCAGCAGCCCAAAGATCCGCCTAGCGGGAAGCACAGATACGCAGTATTTT. This sequence encodes CASSPKIRLAGSTDTQYF.